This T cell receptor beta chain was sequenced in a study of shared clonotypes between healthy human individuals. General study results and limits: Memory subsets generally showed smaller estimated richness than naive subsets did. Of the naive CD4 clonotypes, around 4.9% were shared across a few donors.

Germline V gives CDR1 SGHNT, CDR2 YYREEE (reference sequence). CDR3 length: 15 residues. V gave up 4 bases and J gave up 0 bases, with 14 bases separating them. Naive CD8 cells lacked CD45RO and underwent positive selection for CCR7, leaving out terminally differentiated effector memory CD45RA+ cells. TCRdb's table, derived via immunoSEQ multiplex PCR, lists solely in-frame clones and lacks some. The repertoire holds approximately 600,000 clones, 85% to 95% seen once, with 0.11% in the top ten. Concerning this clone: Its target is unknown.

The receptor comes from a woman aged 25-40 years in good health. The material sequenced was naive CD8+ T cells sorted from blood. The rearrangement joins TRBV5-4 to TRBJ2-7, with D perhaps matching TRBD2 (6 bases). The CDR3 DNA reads TGTGCCAGCAGCGAGGGCTTAGCGGACTCCTACGAGCAGTACTTC. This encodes CASSEGLADSYEQYF.